What follows describes a single TCR beta chain. Its antigen is not identified. This sample stems from a study of blood T cells in healthy people across ages. Whole-study results and caveats: Compared with aged donors, long-lived donors showed fewer expanded clones, suggesting selection.

With a J-beta primer mix and a sample-barcoded 5' primer, a second PCR ran roughly 6 to 11 cycles. Tags on each cDNA molecule came from a template-switch adaptor with 12 random nucleotides. Individual samples furnished no less than 3 million CDR3-containing paired-end reads apiece. TCRdb itself ran the 5' RACE reads through MiXCR, one entry per CDR3 protein. Of some 900,000 distinct CDR3 sequences in the sample, about 30% are singletons; the top ten hold around a sixth. CDR1 and CDR2 from the germline V gene are SGHTA and FQGNSA. The CDR3 extends over 16 amino acids. V lost 2 bases, J lost 4 bases, and 14 bases lay in between.

What was sequenced was blood. This receptor was obtained from a woman older than 75 in good health. V usage is TRBV7-2 and J usage is TRBJ2-2; D is undetermined. CDR3 bases: TGTGCCAGCAGCTTAACCCCAGCTCCGTCCACCGGGGAGCTGTTTTTT. This translates into CASSLTPAPSTGELFF.